This T cell receptor (beta chain) stems from a study of T-cell reconstitution after alpha-beta-depleted transplantation in children. As it was prepared, the TCRbeta library received unique molecular identifiers. One entry per CDR3 protein results from TCRdb running MiXCR on the PCR reads. The sample has approximately 500,000 distinct CDR3 sequences, over 25% seen once. Deletions cut 5 bases from V and 9 bases from J, with 23 bases between. CDR3 length: 15 residues. The sequences come from PBMCs, collected before TCRalphabeta/CD19-depleted stem cell transplant. J is TRBJ2-7 and V is TRBV12-3 or TRBV12-4, with a tentative D call TRBD1 (6 bases). The clonotype comes from a boy under two years old with Wiskott-Aldrich syndrome, due to receive a stem cell transplant. DNA for the CDR3: TGTGCCAGCAGTCCGCTCCGACGACAGGCGCAGGGGCAGTACTTC. Encoded protein: CASSPLRRQAQGQYF.